A single TCR beta chain is shown here with its context. The antigen is not known. These data are taken from a study of metastatic and nonmetastatic thyroid tumors. Study background: Repertoire comparison spanned blood and tumor or nodule tissue of malignant and benign thyroid patients.

No patient had received any treatment before thyroid surgery. In the original processing: A distant-metastasis classifier for papillary thyroid cancer was built using CDR3 differences across clinicopathological groups. TCRdb re-clonotyped the PCR reads via MiXCR. These V and J calls originate from TCRdb's pipeline instead of the authors' own analysis. The repertoire holds roughly 40,000 clones, roughly 15% seen once, with roughly 20% in the top ten. This CDR3 contains 14 residues. V lost 6 bases, J lost 3 bases, and 14 bases lay in between. CDR1 and CDR2 from the germline V gene are MNHEY and SVGEGT. Overall study findings and caveats: For both blood and tumor, malignant thyroid tumors reportedly showed significantly higher TCR beta diversity than benign nodules did.

Sequenced input: blood. The clonotype comes from a female donor with papillary thyroid cancer or a benign thyroid nodule (not recorded which). Some clones in this sample may be carry-over from other donors' samples. This chain connects TRBV6-2 or TRBV6-3 to TRBJ1-1; possible D gene TRBD1, 5 bases. The CDR3 nucleotides read TGTGCCAGCAGCCGCCGAGGGGACGACACTGAAGCTTTCTTT. Amino acids: CASSRRGDDTEAFF.